This T cell receptor (beta chain) was recovered during a study of blood T cell repertoires in COVID-19. TCRdb keeps only in-frame clones here, not all; method: immunoSEQ multiplex PCR. The table lists about 380,000 clones, about 90% of them singletons, with under 1.5% in the top ten. Germline CDR1 MNHEY, CDR2 SVGAGI. Unmatched junction bases numbered 2, after V lost 4 bases and J lost 7 bases. This CDR3 contains 12 residues. The receptor's source is a man aged 30 to 45 who had recovered from COVID-19. The chain carries TRBV6-5 and TRBJ1-2; 8 bases are shared with TRBD1. The sample comprised PBMCs or T cells enriched from blood (not recorded which). The CDR3 protein is CASSSDRGGYTF. CDR3 DNA: TGTGCCAGCAGTTCCGACAGGGGTGGCTACACCTTC.